Given below is one T cell receptor beta chain in context. Time point specified: patch test 2, 6 weeks after DPC sensitization. Treatment denoted: therapeutic diphenylcyclopropenone sensitization with weekly scalp DPC. V lost 0 bases to trimming and J lost 13 bases; unmatched junction nucleotides: 3. The germline gives CDR1 LGHNA, CDR2 YNFKEQ. The CDR3 contains 12 residues. The library attached unique molecular identifiers to individual cDNA molecules. In TCRdb, the RACE reads were re-called with MiXCR into one record per CDR3 protein. This table holds 350,000 to 400,000 distinct CDR3 sequences, over 6% found once. This entry belongs to a study of human T cells and chemical hapten exposure. Study-wide context: Application of 0.01% DPC to the upper back was done by patch test, with a reading at 6 days.

The sequence came from a young woman with alopecia areata. Some clones in this sample may be carry-over from other donors' samples. The genes are TRBV4-2 and TRBJ2-1; 7 nucleotides agree with TRBD1. Sequenced material: whole blood, taken in connection with sensitization to the hapten diphenylcyclopropenone (DPC). The CDR3 here is CASSQDRDRQFF. Here the CDR3 DNA reads TGTGCCAGCAGCCAAGACCGGGACAGACAGTTCTTC.